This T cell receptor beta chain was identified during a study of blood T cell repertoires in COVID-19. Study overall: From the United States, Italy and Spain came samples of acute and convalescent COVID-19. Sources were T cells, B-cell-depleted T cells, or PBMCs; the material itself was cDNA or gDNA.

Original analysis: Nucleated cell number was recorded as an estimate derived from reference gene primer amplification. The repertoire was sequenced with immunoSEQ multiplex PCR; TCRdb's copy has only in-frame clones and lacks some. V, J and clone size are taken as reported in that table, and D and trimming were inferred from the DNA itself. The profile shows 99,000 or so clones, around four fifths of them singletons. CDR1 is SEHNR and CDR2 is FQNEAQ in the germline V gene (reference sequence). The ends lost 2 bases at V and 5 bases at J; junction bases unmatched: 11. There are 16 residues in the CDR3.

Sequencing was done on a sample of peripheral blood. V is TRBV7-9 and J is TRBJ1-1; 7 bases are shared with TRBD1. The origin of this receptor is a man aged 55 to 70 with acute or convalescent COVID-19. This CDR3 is CASSLKEKGARTEAFF. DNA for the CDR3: TGTGCCAGCAGCTTAAAAGAAAAGGGGGCGAGGACTGAAGCTTTCTTT.